This T cell receptor (beta chain) was sequenced for a study of cytotoxic CD8 clonotypes in ibrutinib-treated CLL. Across the study: Outcomes included around 25 partial and 2 complete responses; after median around 65 months, around 15 stayed remitted and about twelve progressed.

Details on this clone: Its antigen is not known.

Study conclusions and caveats: Relative to age-matched healthy donors, clonality at baseline was higher, and it tracked circulating CD8+ T-cell counts.

Depths of 1 in 200,000 to 1 in 1 million T cells were the sequencing target. Profiled with immunoSEQ multiplex PCR; TCRdb holds only in-frame clones, not every one. The sample yields 300,000 to 400,000 clones, over 55% seen once. V was clipped by 6 bases and J by 0 bases; unmatched bases: 5. In germline, CDR1 is MNHEY, CDR2 SVGAGI. The CDR3 has 15 amino acids. The chain combines TRBV6-5 with TRBJ2-1; 7 nucleotides align to TRBD2. Sequencing was performed on PBMCs, taken after 36 months of ibrutinib treatment. The clonotype originates from a human donor with chronic lymphocytic leukemia. CDR3 in DNA: TGTGCCAGCAGCCCCTCTAGCGGCTCCTACAATGAGCAGTTCTTC. It codes for CASSPSSGSYNEQFF.